Listed below are T cell receptor beta chains from one sample, sequenced in a study of memory CD4+ T cells and cytomegalovirus serostatus. Sequencing used immunoSEQ multiplex PCR; TCRdb keeps in-frame clones, though not all of them. Of tens of thousands of clones listed, about three quarters are singletons. Sample: memory CD4+ T cells from blood. Receptors were obtained from an adult in good health and CMV-seropositive. The conserved cysteine and the conserved F or W are not part of the CDR3 here. The order of the fields is V gene, CDR3 length, CDR3 protein.

>TRBV29-1|11
SVGAGQGETQY
>TRBV4-1|12
ASSLKGDSYGYT
>TRBV18|14
ASSPPTTSGRNEQF
>TRBV29-1|12
SVGPPAGTDTQY
>TRBV19|13
ASSIDSGTGQPQH
>TRBV7-2|16
ASSLILDPGLASHEQY
>TRBV28|11
ASRVQGGYEQY
>TRBV7-2|11
ASSWVEAGEQY
>TRBV7-6|12
ASSLGGGWQPQH
>TRBV4-2|11
ASSRPDRTEAF
>TRBV5-4|10
ASSLGRAEAF
>TRBV28|14
ASSSTKLANGETQY
>TRBV11-1|9
ASSSSYEQY
>TRBV13|20
ASSLGFRFGGQGAGGSYEQY
>TRBV6-5|10
ASSFDTGELF